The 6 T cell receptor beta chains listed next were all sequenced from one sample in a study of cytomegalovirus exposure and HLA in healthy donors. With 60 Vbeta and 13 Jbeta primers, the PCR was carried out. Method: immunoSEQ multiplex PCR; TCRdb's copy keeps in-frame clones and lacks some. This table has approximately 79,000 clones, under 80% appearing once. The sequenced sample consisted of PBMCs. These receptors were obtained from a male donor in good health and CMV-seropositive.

The CDR3 loop reads CASSLLRGGQPQHF. Here the CDR3 DNA reads TGTGCCAGTAGTCTTCTGCGGGGGGGTCAGCCCCAGCATTTT. The V call is TRBV19, the J call TRBJ1-5, with D possibly being TRBD1 (5 bases). Per the germline V gene, CDR1 is LNHDA and CDR2 is SQIVND (reference sequence). Trimming shortened V by 5 bases and J by 6 bases, and 14 bases separated the two germline ends. This CDR3 has 14 residues.

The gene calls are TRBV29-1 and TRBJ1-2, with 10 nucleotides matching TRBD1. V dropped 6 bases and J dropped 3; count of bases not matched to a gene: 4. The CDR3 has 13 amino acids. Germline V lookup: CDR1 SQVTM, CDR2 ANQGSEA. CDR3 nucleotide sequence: TGCAGCGTCCAGACAGGGGGCTACTATGGCTACACCTTC. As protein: CSVQTGGYYGYTF.

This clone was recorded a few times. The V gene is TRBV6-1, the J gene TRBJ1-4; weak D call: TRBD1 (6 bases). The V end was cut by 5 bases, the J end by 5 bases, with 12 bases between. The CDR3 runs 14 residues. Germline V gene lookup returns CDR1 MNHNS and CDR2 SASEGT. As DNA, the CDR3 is TGTGCCAGCAGTCGGACAGACAACAATGAAAAACTGTTTTTT. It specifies CASSRTDNNEKLFF.

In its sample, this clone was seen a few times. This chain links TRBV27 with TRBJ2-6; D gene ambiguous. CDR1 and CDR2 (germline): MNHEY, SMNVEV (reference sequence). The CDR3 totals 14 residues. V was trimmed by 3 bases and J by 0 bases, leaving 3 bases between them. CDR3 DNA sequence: TGTGCCAGCAGTTTCAACTCTGGGGCCAACGTCCTGACTTTC. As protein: CASSFNSGANVLTF. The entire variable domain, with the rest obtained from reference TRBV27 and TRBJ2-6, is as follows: EAQVTQNPRYLITVTGKKLTVTCSQNMNHEYMSWYRQDPGLGLRQIYYSMNVEVTDKGDVPEGYKVSRKEKRNFPLILESPSPNQTSLYFCASSFNSGANVLTFGAGSRLTVL.

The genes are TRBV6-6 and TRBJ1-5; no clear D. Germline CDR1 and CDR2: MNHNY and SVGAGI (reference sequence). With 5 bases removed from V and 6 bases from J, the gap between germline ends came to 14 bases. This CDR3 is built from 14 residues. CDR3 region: CASSTPQVVQPQHF. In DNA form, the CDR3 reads TGTGCCAGCAGTACCCCCCAGGTAGTTCAGCCCCAGCATTTT.

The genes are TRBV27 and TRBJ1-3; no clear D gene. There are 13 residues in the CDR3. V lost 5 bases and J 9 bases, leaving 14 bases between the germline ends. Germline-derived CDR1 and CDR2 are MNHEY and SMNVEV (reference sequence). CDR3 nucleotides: TGTGCCAGCAGTCGGGTGGGTCCGGGCACCATATATTTT. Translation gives CASSRVGPGTIYF.